This TCR beta chain was identified in a study of CD8 T cells in ankylosing spondylitis. Study-wide findings and caveats: Several highly homologous variants formed a TCR beta motif that appeared characteristic of ankylosing spondylitis blood.

The V and J ends lost 7 bases and 5 bases respectively, with 12 bases between them. The CDR3 extends over 11 amino acids. Germline-derived CDR1 and CDR2 are SQVTM and ANQGSEA. A quantitative 5'-RACE method, one with molecular barcodes, was used to make TCR beta libraries. A single record per CDR3 protein comes from TCRdb applying MiXCR to the 5' RACE reads. The data show about 280,000 distinct CDR3 sequences, with about 20% seen just once and less than 9% held by the top ten. This clonotype was observed many times. No antigen is known for it. J is TRBJ2-7 and V is TRBV29-1; D is perhaps TRBD1 (5 bases). Sequenced sample: blood, either unsorted or a sorted T cell fraction (not recorded which). The TCR comes from a male donor with ankylosing spondylitis or in good health (not recorded which). The CDR3 nucleotides are TGCAGCGCGACACAGGAACACGAGCAGTACGTC. It yields the protein CSATQEHEQYV.